The sequence of this T cell receptor (beta chain) was determined in a study of blood T cell repertoires in COVID-19. Generated by immunoSEQ multiplex PCR, the TCRdb table keeps only in-frame clones and is missing some. Among 60,000 to 70,000 clones listed, around 80% were seen once. Germline V gene lookup returns CDR1 MNHEY and CDR2 SVGAGI. The V gene lost 7 bases and the J gene lost 6 bases, with 15 bases spanning the gap. The CDR3 loop spans 13 amino acids. This chain connects TRBV6-5 to TRBJ1-2; D is perhaps TRBD1 (5 bases). Sequenced material: peripheral blood. The clonotype was recovered from a woman in her 70s with acute or convalescent COVID-19. The CDR3 reads CASTREFGNGYTF. The CDR3 coding sequence is TGTGCCAGCACCAGGGAATTTGGGAATGGCTACACCTTC.